The 10 T cell receptor beta chains below come from one sample, sequenced in a study of memory CD4+ T cells and cytomegalovirus serostatus. Sequencing used immunoSEQ multiplex PCR; TCRdb keeps in-frame clones, though not all of them. The profile covers over 65,000 clones, with 65% to 85% appearing a single time and less than 0.9% taken by the ten largest. The sort gate was single viable CD3+CD4+CD8-CD45RO+ cells for memory CD4+ T cells. Sequencing was performed on memory CD4+ T cells from blood. All receptors come from an adult in good health and CMV-seronegative.

This clone was seen once. The rearrangement uses TRBV30 and TRBJ1-5, with unresolved D. The CDR3 is 12 residues long. CDR1 is GTSNPN and CDR2 is SVGIG in the germline V gene (reference sequence). The V and J ends lost 0 bases and 4 bases respectively, with 4 bases between them. The CDR3 sequence: CAWSVYNQPQHF. CDR3 coding DNA: TGTGCCTGGAGTGTATATAATCAGCCCCAGCATTTT.

In its sample, this clone was seen a few times. The rearrangement uses TRBV25-1 and TRBJ1-2; D remains ambiguous. Germline CDR1 reads MGHDK; CDR2 reads SYGVNS. The CDR3 is made up of 13 amino acids. The V and J ends lost 4 bases and 5 bases respectively, with 11 bases between them. The CDR3: CASSVGSRYGYTF. The DNA of the CDR3 is TGTGCCAGCAGTGTAGGGAGTAGGTATGGCTACACCTTC.

The V gene is TRBV7-9, the J gene TRBJ1-3; perhaps TRBD1 as D (5 bases). This CDR3 region has 15 residues. Per the germline V gene, CDR1 is SEHNR and CDR2 is FQNEAQ (reference sequence). Deletions cut 3 bases from V and 2 bases from J, with 11 bases between. CDR3 loop: CASSFNQGTGNTIYF. The CDR3 nucleotides read TGTGCCAGCAGCTTTAACCAGGGCACTGGAAACACCATATATTTT.

About this clone itself: This specimen includes other DNA sequences encoding the same CDR3. The rearrangement uses TRBV5-1 and TRBJ1-1, with D perhaps TRBD1 (5 bases). The ends were cut back, 1 base at V and 1 base at J, with 8 bases in the middle. Per the germline V gene, CDR1 is SGHRS and CDR2 is YFSETQ. The CDR3 contains 14 residues. CDR3 sequence (DNA): TGCGCCAGCAGCTTGCGACAGACGAACACTGAAGCTTTCTTT. Protein sequence: CASSLRQTNTEAFF. The entire variable domain, with the rest obtained from reference TRBV5-1 and TRBJ1-1, is as follows: KAGVTQTPRYLIKTRGQQVTLSCSPISGHRSVSWYQQTPGQGLQFLFEYFSETQRNKGNFPGRFSGRQFSNSRSEMNVSTLELGDSALYLCASSLRQTNTEAFFGQGTRLTVV.

The chain recombines TRBV9 with TRBJ2-1, with D perhaps given as TRBD1 or TRBD2 (5 bases each). Germline-derived CDR1 and CDR2 are SGDLS and YYNGEE. The CDR3 is 17 amino acids. Trimming took off 0 bases at V and 1 base at J, with 14 bases between the two ends. The CDR3 DNA follows: TGTGCCAGCAGCGTAGGAACTGGGGGACGGTCCTACAATGAGCAGTTCTTC. Protein: CASSVGTGGRSYNEQFF.

This chain connects TRBV18 to TRBJ1-1; D gene unclear. CDR1 and CDR2 (germline): KGHSH, LQKENI. The CDR3 contains 14 residues. V lost 2 bases to trimming and J lost 5 bases, with 12 bases between them. The CDR3 loop is CASSPREGRTEAFF. CDR3 bases: TGTGCCAGCTCACCAAGAGAGGGAAGAACTGAAGCTTTCTTT.

V and J are TRBV18 and TRBJ2-3, with D hard to call. V was trimmed by 1 base and J by 6 bases, leaving 8 bases between them. The CDR3 has 13 amino acids. Germline CDR1 reads KGHSH; CDR2 reads LQKENI. The CDR3 region has the DNA TGTGCCAGCTCACCACGTGAACTTGATACGCAGTATTTT. Protein product: CASSPRELDTQYF.

Many counts were recorded for this clone. This chain links TRBV30 with TRBJ2-7; TRBD1 agrees at 9 bases. Germline-derived CDR1 and CDR2 are GTSNPN and SVGIG (reference sequence). The V and J ends lost 5 bases and 1 base, in that order; junction bases with no gene match: 6. The CDR3 has 14 amino acids. CDR3 nucleotide sequence: TGTGCCTGGTCAGACAGGGGGTTTTCCTACGAGCAGTACTTC. It specifies CAWSDRGFSYEQYF. Looking up the rest from reference TRBV30 and TRBJ2-7 gives the full variable domain: SQTIHQWPATLVQPVGSPLSLECTVEGTSNPNLYWYRQAAGRGLQLLFYSVGIGQISSEVPQNLSASRPQDRQFILSSKKLLLSDSGFYLCAWSDRGFSYEQYFGPGTRLTVT.

CDR3 residues: CASSLWGQTTANTGELFF. CDR3 nucleotides: TGCGCCAGCAGCTTGTGGGGACAAACAACCGCGAACACCGGGGAGCTGTTTTTT. The chain employs TRBV5-1 and TRBJ2-2; D is possibly TRBD1 (6 bases). Germline V CDR1 and CDR2: SGHRS, YFSETQ. V gave up 1 base and J gave up 0 bases, with 16 bases separating them. The CDR3 consists of 18 residues.

The rearrangement links TRBV11-1 to TRBJ2-3; TRBD2 is a possible D gene (6 bases). This CDR3 spans 14 amino acids. CDR1 and CDR2 (germline): SGHAT, FQDESV (reference sequence). With 6 bases removed from V and 0 bases from J, the gap between germline ends came to 10 bases. DNA for the CDR3: TGTGCCAGCAGTAGCGGCACTAGCACAGATACGCAGTATTTT. This sequence encodes CASSSGTSTDTQYF. The full variable domain, completed using reference TRBV11-1 and TRBJ2-3, is EAEVAQSPRYKITEKSQAVAFWCDPISGHATLYWYRQILGQGPELLVQFQDESVVDDSQLPKDRFSAERLKGVDSTLKIQPAELGDSAMYLCASSSGTSTDTQYFGPGTRLTVL.